The 12 T cell receptor beta chains listed next were all sequenced from one sample in a study of siplizumab effects on memory and regulatory T cells. The assay was immunoSEQ multiplex PCR, and TCRdb's table has in-frame clones only and misses some. The table shows fewer than 65,000 clones, with over 85% occurring only once. Sequenced sample: CD8+ T cells sorted from blood. These receptors came from a human donor in good health.

The V gene is TRBV6-5, the J gene TRBJ2-7; D is tentatively TRBD1 or TRBD2 (5 bases each). This CDR3 spans 13 amino acids. Trimming took off 8 bases at V and 0 bases at J, with 11 bases between the two ends. Germline V lookup: CDR1 MNHEY, CDR2 SVGAGI. The CDR3 here is CASGAGTSYEQYF. Here the CDR3 DNA reads TGTGCCAGCGGGGCGGGCACCTCCTACGAGCAGTACTTC.

V usage is TRBV7-7 and J usage is TRBJ2-5; D is tentatively TRBD1 or TRBD2 (5 bases each). The germline V and J ends were trimmed by 8 bases and 5 bases, with 12 bases remaining between them. CDR3 size: 12 residues. CDR1 is SSHAT and CDR2 is FNYEAQ in the germline V gene (reference sequence). The CDR3 sequence is CASGTGTETQYF. In DNA form, the CDR3 reads TGTGCCAGCGGGACGGGGACGGAGACCCAGTACTTC.

V gene TRBV13 combines with J gene TRBJ2-5; weak D call: TRBD2 (5 bases). The germline gives CDR1 PRHDT, CDR2 FYEKMQ (reference sequence). The length of the CDR3 is 12 residues. V dropped 5 bases and J dropped 5 bases, with 9 bases sitting between them. DNA of the CDR3: TGTGCCAGCAGCCCGGGGTGGGAGACCCAGTACTTC. Protein sequence: CASSPGWETQYF.

This chain connects TRBV12-5 to TRBJ2-7, with 9 bases aligning to TRBD2. The germline V gene encodes CDR1 LGHNT and CDR2 FRNRAP. The CDR3 totals 16 residues. Trimming removed 0 bases from V and 3 bases from J; junction bases left unmatched: 6. CDR3 in amino acids: CASGLVRLAGDYEQYF. DNA of the CDR3: TGTGCTAGTGGTTTGGTACGCTTAGCGGGAGACTACGAGCAGTACTTC.

The rearrangement links TRBV20-1 to TRBJ2-1; D unresolved. Between the trimmed V and J ends, which lost 7 bases and 12 bases, there was a span of 13 bases. The CDR3 is 10 amino acids. Germline CDR1 and CDR2: DFQATT and SNEGSKA (reference sequence). The CDR3 DNA sequence: TGCAGTGTTACCGACCACGGGCAGTTCTTC. Translating it yields CSVTDHGQFF.

The gene calls are TRBV6-4 and TRBJ1-1; D is ambiguous. Germline V gives CDR1 MRHNA, CDR2 SNTAGT. This CDR3 has 13 amino acids. The ends were cut back, 4 bases at V and 2 bases at J, with 8 bases in the middle. In nucleotides, the CDR3 is TGTGCCAGCAGTGTCGGGCCCAACACTGAAGCTTTCTTT. This encodes CASSVGPNTEAFF.

The rearrangement joins TRBV5-1 to TRBJ2-2; no definite D call. V was trimmed by 5 bases and J by 7 bases, leaving 9 bases between them. Germline CDR1 reads SGHRS; CDR2 reads YFSETQ. There are 12 residues in the CDR3. The CDR3 loop reads CASRGGIGELFF. CDR3 DNA: TGCGCCAGCAGGGGCGGTATCGGGGAGCTGTTTTTT. The whole variable domain, filled in from reference TRBV5-1 and TRBJ2-2, reads KAGVTQTPRYLIKTRGQQVTLSCSPISGHRSVSWYQQTPGQGLQFLFEYFSETQRNKGNFPGRFSGRQFSNSRSEMNVSTLELGDSALYLCASRGGIGELFFGEGSRLTVL.

The genes are TRBV29-1 and TRBJ2-1; D remains unclear. The CDR3 is 12 residues long. Trimming left V 3 bases short and J 8 bases short, with 11 bases between. Germline lookup yields CDR1 SQVTM and CDR2 ANQGSEA. In DNA, the CDR3 is TGCAGCGTTGATTATGTCGGCGATGAGCAGTTCTTC. Residues: CSVDYVGDEQFF.

The V and J genes are TRBV23-1 and TRBJ1-5; D is unclear. TRBV23-1 is an ORF, and what it does is uncertain. Trimming left V 9 bases short and J 6 bases short, with 21 bases between. CDR3 length: 15 amino acids. The DNA for the CDR3 is TGCGCCAGGTATATTGGCAGCCCATTCGGTCAGCCCCAGCATTTT. Translated, it gives CARYIGSPFGQPQHF.

This chain connects TRBV7-9 to TRBJ1-5; TRBD1 matches at 9 bases. V trimming: 4 bases; J trimming: 4 bases; junction bases outside the gene matches: 11. The CDR3 length is 17 residues. Germline lookup yields CDR1 SEHNR and CDR2 FQNEAQ (reference sequence). CDR3 in DNA: TGTGCCAGCAGCTCCATCAGCATTGGACAGGGGAATCAGCCCCAGCATTTT. Protein sequence: CASSSISIGQGNQPQHF.

This rearrangement joins TRBV25-1 to TRBJ1-2; tentative D call: TRBD1 (6 bases). The V and J ends lost 3 bases and 8 bases respectively, with 25 bases between them. From germline, CDR1 is MGHDK and CDR2 SYGVNS. CDR3 length: 17 amino acids. CDR3 region: CASSDLGTLADRGGYTF. The CDR3, as DNA: TGTGCCAGCAGTGATCTGGGGACACTCGCCGATCGCGGGGGCTACACCTTC.

This clone occurred a few times. The chain employs TRBV28 and TRBJ1-5; the D is unclear. This CDR3 has 15 amino acids. V gave up 2 bases and J gave up 6 bases, with 14 bases separating them. The V gene's germline CDR1 is MDHEN and CDR2 SYDVKM. In nucleotides, the CDR3 is TGTGCCAGCAGTTTAGGGGTGGCCGCGGGTCAGCCCCAGCATTTT. Its translation: CASSLGVAAGQPQHF.